What follows are 3 T cell receptor beta chains derived from one specimen sequenced in a study of T cells expressing NK-cell markers (dated by TCRdb to the early 2020s). Libraries came from 5' RACE. TCRdb lists the instrument as Illumina HiSeq 2000. Each entry corresponds to one CDR3 protein sequence from reads that TCRdb reprocessed, and DNA is not given. The table for this sample shows roughly 280,000 distinct CDR3 sequences. The ten largest clones represent under 0.5% of the sample. Sequenced input: blood T cells: a sorted CD56 or NKG2C T cell subset, CD4+ or CD8+ T cells, or bulk PBMC T cells (not recorded which). The receptors derive from a man aged 18 to 30 in good health. Donor details come from another sample of the same person, matched by shared clones.

The J gene is TRBJ2-7, the V gene TRBV12-3 or TRBV12-4; TCRdb selects TRBD1, and the lack of DNA leaves this call unchecked. This CDR3 region has 14 residues. CDR3 protein: CASSRDRASYEQYF.

The chain carries TRBV11-2 and TRBJ2-6. CDR1 and CDR2 (germline): SGHAT, FQNNGV. The CDR3 is 19 residues long. CDR3 amino acids: CASSFPLRNSKSGANVLTF.

This sequence joins TRBV29-1 and TRBJ2-5; without DNA, the TCRdb call of TRBD2 cannot be checked. CDR1 and CDR2 (germline): SQVTM, ANQGSEA. The CDR3 runs 11 residues. CDR3 in amino acids: CSGGGRETQYF.